These 23 T cell receptor beta chains originate from one sample sequenced in a study of T cell responses to AZD1222 COVID-19 vaccine. The repertoire was sequenced with immunoSEQ multiplex PCR; TCRdb's copy has only in-frame clones and lacks some. Of about 180,000 clones in the sample, 80% to 90% were seen once. The sample in question was peripheral blood, obtained on day 0 of AZD1222 vaccination. The receptors derive from an adult in good health.

The J gene is TRBJ1-1, the V gene TRBV2; TRBD1 matches at 7 bases. Germline V CDR1 and CDR2: SNHLY, FYNNEI. This CDR3 is built from 14 residues. V shed 6 bases and J 2 bases; nucleotides not matched to a gene: 6. The CDR3 bases are TGTGCCAGCAGGGTAGGGGACAGAAACACTGAAGCTTTCTTT. Residues: CASRVGDRNTEAFF.

This chain joins TRBV28 and TRBJ2-3, with unresolved D. This CDR3 has 13 amino acids. Per the germline V gene, CDR1 is MDHEN and CDR2 is SYDVKM. V dropped 5 bases and J dropped 2 bases, with 8 bases sitting between them. The CDR3 protein is CASSMPPTDTQYF. The CDR3, as DNA: TGTGCCAGCAGTATGCCACCCACAGATACGCAGTATTTT.

The genes are TRBV3-1 (or the pseudogene TRBV3-2) and TRBJ2-6, with a possible D match to TRBD1 (5 bases). Germline-derived CDR1 and CDR2 are LGHDT and YNNKEL (reference sequence). Trimming left V 4 bases short and J 4 bases short, with 11 bases between. The CDR3 is 15 amino acids. CDR3 nucleotide sequence: TGTGCCAGCAGCCTGGACATCTCCGGGGCCAACGTCCTGACTTTC. Its protein product is CASSLDISGANVLTF.

This chain's CDR3 is CASSLDRVERGYGYTF. CDR3 nucleotides: TGTGCCAGCAGCTTAGACAGGGTGGAGCGTGGCTATGGCTACACCTTC. The rearrangement joins TRBV7-9 to TRBJ1-2; D perhaps matches TRBD1 (6 bases). Germline-derived CDR1 and CDR2 are SEHNR and FQNEAQ (reference sequence). Trimming removed 1 base at V and 4 bases at J, with 16 bases between. The CDR3 is 16 amino acids.

The CDR3 reads CASSIWTGVGTDTQYF. The CDR3 region has the DNA TGTGCCAGTAGTATTTGGACCGGGGTGGGCACAGATACGCAGTATTTT. The chain is built from TRBV19 and TRBJ2-3; D is possibly TRBD2 (5 bases). Germline V gene data show CDR1 as LNHDA and CDR2 as SQIVND (reference sequence). The V gene lost 3 bases and the J gene lost 1 base, with 14 bases spanning the gap. The CDR3 contains 16 residues.

The J gene is TRBJ2-7, the V gene TRBV28; 8 bases are a match to TRBD2. Looked up from germline, CDR1 is MDHEN and CDR2 is SYDVKM. V lost 4 bases to trimming and J lost 4 bases; unmatched junction nucleotides: 6. The CDR3 runs to 14 residues. CDR3 DNA sequence: TGTGCCAGCAGTTCGGGGGGGGCCAGATACGAGCAGTACTTC. Translation: CASSSGGARYEQYF.

This clone appeared a single time. The chain carries TRBV6-6 and TRBJ2-4; D possibly uses TRBD1 or TRBD2 (5 bases each). Germline-derived CDR1 and CDR2 are MNHNY and SVGAGI (reference sequence). CDR3 length: 13 residues. Trimming pared 2 bases from V and 9 bases from J, leaving 11 bases between. The CDR3 loop reads CASSYDSRGIQYF. CDR3 DNA: TGTGCCAGCAGTTACGACTCGAGGGGCATTCAGTACTTC.

Notes on this clone: Other DNA sequences in this sample translate to the same CDR3. The rearrangement uses TRBV18 and TRBJ2-5; 15 bases fit TRBD2. From germline, CDR1 is KGHSH and CDR2 LQKENI. The CDR3 sequence is 15 residues long. V dropped 2 bases and J dropped 5; count of bases not matched to a gene: 0. The CDR3 DNA sequence: TGTGCCAGCTCACCAGGACTAGCGGGAGGGGAGACCCAGTACTTC. It is translated as CASSPGLAGGETQYF.

The CDR3 region is CASRSGTSPLYEQYF. The DNA of the CDR3 is TGTGCCAGCCGCTCCGGGACATCCCCCTTGTACGAGCAGTACTTC. The chain recombines TRBV6-5 with TRBJ2-7; D is perhaps TRBD1 (6 bases). V was clipped by 8 bases and J by 4 bases, with 21 bases between them. Germline-derived CDR1 and CDR2 are MNHEY and SVGAGI. This CDR3 contains 15 residues.

The V gene is TRBV24-1, the J gene TRBJ1-3; D gene unclear. V gave up 1 base and J gave up 7 bases, with 10 bases separating them. CDR3 length: 14 residues. Per the germline V gene, CDR1 is KGHDR and CDR2 is SFDVKD. The CDR3 sequence is CATSDFRVPNTIYF. The DNA for the CDR3 is TGTGCCACCAGTGATTTTAGGGTCCCCAACACCATATATTTT.

The rearrangement links TRBV15 to TRBJ2-1, with 12 bases identical to TRBD2. Germline CDR1 LNHNV, CDR2 YYDKDF (reference sequence). V lost 0 bases to trimming and J lost 9 bases; unmatched junction nucleotides: 6. CDR3 length equals 16 residues. The DNA of the CDR3 is TGTGCCACCAGCAGAGAGCTAGCGGGAGGGTACGGTGAGCAGTTCTTC. This sequence encodes CATSRELAGGYGEQFF. The full variable domain, with the rest looked up from reference TRBV15 and TRBJ2-1, is DAMVIQNPRYQVTQFGKPVTLSCSQTLNHNVMYWYQQKSSQAPKLLFHYYDKDFNNEADTPDNFQSRRPNTSFCFLDIRSPGLGDTAMYLCATSRELAGGYGEQFFGPGTRLTVL.

This rearrangement joins TRBV7-2 to TRBJ1-5; no clear D. CDR1 and CDR2 (germline): SGHTA, FQGNSA. Trimming took 4 bases from V and 2 from J, leaving 12 bases between them. This CDR3 comprises 15 residues. The CDR3 DNA reads TGTGCCAGCAGCTCCGAGTCGAGCGGCAATCAGCCCCAGCATTTT. Protein: CASSSESSGNQPQHF.

The chain carries TRBV10-3 and TRBJ2-5; TRBD2 matches 7 bases. CDR3 length equals 15 residues. V lost 5 bases to trimming and J lost 3 bases; unmatched junction nucleotides: 9. Germline CDR1 reads ENHRY; CDR2 reads SYGVKD. CDR3 in amino acids: CAISKDPSGEETQYF. CDR3 DNA sequence: TGTGCCATCAGTAAGGACCCTAGCGGAGAAGAGACCCAGTACTTC.

The chain uses TRBV13 and TRBJ2-5, with TRBD2 matching 9 bases. CDR1 is PRHDT, CDR2 FYEKMQ, per germline (reference sequence). V gave up 3 bases and J gave up 6 bases; unmatched junction bases: 11. The CDR3 totals 16 residues. The CDR3 loop is CASSFKRGDLKKTQYF. CDR3 nucleotides: TGTGCCAGCAGCTTTAAGCGGGGGGACCTGAAAAAGACCCAGTACTTC.

This sequence joins TRBV5-4 and TRBJ1-1; TRBD1 is a possible D gene (6 bases). The CDR3 is 15 amino acids. Germline loops: CDR1 SGHNT, CDR2 YYREEE (reference sequence). V was shortened by 0 bases and J by 1 base, with 10 bases between the two germline ends. As DNA, the CDR3 is TGTGCCAGCAGCTTGGGTACAGGGAGGAACACTGAAGCTTTCTTT. Its protein product is CASSLGTGRNTEAFF.

The DNA of the CDR3 is TGTGCCAGCAGCCCACCCCGGACAGGAGTAAATGAAAAACTGTTTTTT. Amino acids: CASSPPRTGVNEKLFF. The rearrangement uses TRBV3-1 (or the pseudogene TRBV3-2) and TRBJ1-4, with 7 bases matching TRBD1. The germline V gene encodes CDR1 LGHDT and CDR2 YNNKEL (reference sequence). This CDR3 has 16 residues. Losses at the gene ends were 4 bases for V and 5 bases for J; bases not matched to a gene: 10.

The chain recombines TRBV9 with TRBJ2-1, with D unresolved. The CDR3 is made up of 14 amino acids. V shed 3 bases and J shed 7 bases, with 14 bases lying between them. Germline loops: CDR1 SGDLS, CDR2 YYNGEE. CDR3 protein: CASSATIPTNEQFF. In nucleotides, the CDR3 is TGTGCCAGCAGCGCCACAATACCTACGAATGAGCAGTTCTTC.

This chain uses TRBV27 with TRBJ1-1, with 7 positions matching TRBD1. CDR1 is MNHEY and CDR2 is SMNVEV in the germline V gene (reference sequence). This CDR3 has 13 residues. The junction had 6 bases not matched to a gene; V was cut back by 6 bases and J by 5 bases. CDR3 loop: CASSRQGRTEAFF. CDR3 nucleotide sequence: TGTGCCAGCAGCCGACAGGGACGTACTGAAGCTTTCTTT.

The gene calls are TRBV28 and TRBJ1-2, with D uncertain. V lost 6 bases and J 7 bases, leaving 18 bases between the germline ends. Germline loops: CDR1 MDHEN, CDR2 SYDVKM. This CDR3 is 14 amino acids long. The CDR3 DNA follows: TGTGCCAGCAGCACTCTCCCAGAGAGTTTTGGCTACACCTTC. Translation gives CASSTLPESFGYTF.

The rearrangement uses TRBV9 and TRBJ2-2; D perhaps matches TRBD1 (6 bases). Per germline, CDR1 SGDLS and CDR2 YYNGEE. V was shortened by 0 bases and J by 6 bases, with 12 bases between the two germline ends. This CDR3 is built from 15 residues. CDR3 nucleotides: TGTGCCAGCAGCGTAGATGGACAGAGGTCCGGGGAGCTGTTTTTT. Its translation: CASSVDGQRSGELFF.

V is TRBV9 and J is TRBJ2-7; 10 bases fit TRBD1. CDR1 and CDR2 (germline): SGDLS, YYNGEE. The CDR3 runs 13 residues. V was clipped by 7 bases and J by 6 bases; unmatched bases: 7. The CDR3 coding sequence is TGTGCCAGCGGGGGACAGGGGTCAGGCGAGCAGTACTTC. Translation: CASGGQGSGEQYF.

The V gene is TRBV19, the J gene TRBJ1-2; 8 nucleotides align to TRBD1. The V segment lost 7 bases and the J segment 4 bases; nucleotides outside the gene matches: 5. This CDR3 has 13 residues. Germline CDR1 is LNHDA and CDR2 is SQIVND (reference sequence). The CDR3 nucleotides are TGTGCCAGTACCGGGACAGGTGTCTATGGCTACACCTTC. Translation gives CASTGTGVYGYTF.

This chain links TRBV9 with TRBJ2-3; possible D gene TRBD1, 6 bases. From germline, CDR1 is SGDLS and CDR2 YYNGEE. Trimming shortened V by 1 base and J by 0 bases, and 15 bases separated the two germline ends. This CDR3 is built from 17 residues. Here the CDR3 reads CASSVPLTGSSTDTQYF. CDR3 bases: TGTGCCAGCAGCGTACCCCTCACAGGGTCTAGCACAGATACGCAGTATTTT.